This T cell receptor (beta chain) was documented in a study of early T cells in non-severe SARS-CoV-2 infection. The V gene end was trimmed by 4 bases and the J gene end by 9 bases; junction bases not matched to a gene: 8. Germline lookup yields CDR1 LGHDT and CDR2 YNNKEL (reference sequence). There are 15 residues in the CDR3. Each CDR3 protein is one row after TCRdb ran MiXCR on the 5' RACE reads. The table lists tens of thousands of distinct CDR3 sequences, approximately 15% of them singletons. This clonotype has only a few counts. This clonotype originated in an adult who was a healthcare worker with PCR-confirmed SARS-CoV-2 infection or an uninfected control (not recorded which). This material consisted of whole blood, taken at baseline. The chain combines TRBV3-1 with TRBJ1-6; 8 bases are a match to TRBD1. The CDR3 here is CASSRKGQGGSPLHF. As DNA, the CDR3 is TGTGCCAGCAGCCGGAAAGGACAGGGCGGTTCACCCCTCCACTTT.